This entry lists 6 T cell receptor beta chains sequenced from one sample in a study of T cell repertoires in cytomegalovirus infection. These receptors are not linked to any known antigen. TCRdb passed the reads through MiXCR, listing each CDR3 protein once. The table has over 250,000 distinct CDR3 sequences, about 20% seen once. The starting material was cultured PBMCs, obtained from culture after CMV antigen stimulation. The source is a human donor in good health (CMV status not recorded). Some clones in this sample may be carry-over from other donors' samples.

The J gene is TRBJ2-1, the V gene TRBV9; weak D call: TRBD1 (6 bases). With 0 bases removed from V and 8 bases from J, the gap between germline ends came to 12 bases. Germline V gene sequence: CDR1 SGDLS, CDR2 YYNGEE. CDR3 length: 14 residues. CDR3 sequence (DNA): TGTGCCAGCAGCGTAGCCAGGGGTCGGGATGAGCAGTTCTTC. It codes for CASSVARGRDEQFF.

This clonotype was counted a single time. This chain's CDR3 is CSARAGAVLGEQYF. CDR3 bases: TGCAGTGCTAGAGCGGGAGCGGTTTTGGGCGAGCAGTACTTC. The V call is TRBV20-1, the J call TRBJ2-7; tentatively, D is TRBD2 (6 bases). This CDR3 is built from 14 residues. The V end lost 1 base, the J end lost 6 bases, and 16 bases lay between the germline ends. Germline-derived CDR1 and CDR2 are DFQATT and SNEGSKA (reference sequence).

This clonotype turned up a few times. This sequence joins TRBV4-1 and TRBJ2-1, with TRBD2 matching over 7 bases. This CDR3 spans 16 amino acids. CDR1 MGHRA and CDR2 YSYEKL come from the germline V gene. V was pared by 1 base and J by 5 bases, with 8 bases of the junction left unmatched. The CDR3 nucleotides are TGCGCCAGCAGCCAAGTGGCGGGACTAACAAACAATGAGCAGTTCTTC. It encodes CASSQVAGLTNNEQFF.

The chain links TRBV20-1 to TRBJ2-2, with D unresolved. CDR1 and CDR2 (germline): DFQATT, SNEGSKA (reference sequence). The CDR3 runs to 14 residues. Deletions cut 3 bases from V and 5 bases from J, with 13 bases between. The CDR3 nucleotides are TGCAGTGCTAGCAATGTTGTTGGAACCGGGGAGCTGTTTTTT. Translated, it gives CSASNVVGTGELFF.

The table lists this clonotype with many counts. This chain joins TRBV12-3 or TRBV12-4 and TRBJ2-1; perhaps TRBD1 as D (5 bases). This CDR3 is 12 amino acids long. Trimming cost V 5 bases and J 4 bases, with 6 bases left between them. The CDR3 loop reads CASSAGYNEQFF. CDR3 sequence (DNA): TGTGCCAGCAGTGCAGGGTACAATGAGCAGTTCTTC.

This clonotype was detected a few times. V is TRBV7-6 and J is TRBJ2-7; D uncertain. The CDR3 loop spans 17 amino acids. CDR1 and CDR2 (germline): SGHVS, FNYEAQ. V shed 5 bases and J shed 2 bases, with 22 bases lying between them. CDR3 region: CASSPSVGGQATYEQYF. CDR3 DNA: TGTGCCAGCAGCCCTTCGGTAGGTGGGCAGGCAACCTACGAGCAGTACTTC.